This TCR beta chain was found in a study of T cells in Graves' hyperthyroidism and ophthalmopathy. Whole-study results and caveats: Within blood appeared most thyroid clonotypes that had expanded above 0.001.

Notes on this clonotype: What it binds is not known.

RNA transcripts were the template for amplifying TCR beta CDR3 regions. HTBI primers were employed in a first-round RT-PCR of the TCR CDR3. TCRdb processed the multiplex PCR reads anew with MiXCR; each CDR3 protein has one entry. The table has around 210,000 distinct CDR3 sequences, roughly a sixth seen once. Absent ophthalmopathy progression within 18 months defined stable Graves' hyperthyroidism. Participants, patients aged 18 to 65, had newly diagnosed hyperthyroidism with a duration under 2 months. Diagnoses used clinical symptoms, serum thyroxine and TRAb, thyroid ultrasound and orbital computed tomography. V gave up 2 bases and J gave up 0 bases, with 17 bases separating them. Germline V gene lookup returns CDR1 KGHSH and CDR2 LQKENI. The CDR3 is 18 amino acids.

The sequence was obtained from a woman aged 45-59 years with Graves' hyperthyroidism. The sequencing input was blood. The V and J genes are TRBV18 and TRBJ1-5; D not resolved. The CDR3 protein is CASSPEDFGTYSNQPQHF. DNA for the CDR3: TGTGCCAGCTCACCAGAAGACTTTGGAACCTATAGCAATCAGCCCCAGCATTTT.